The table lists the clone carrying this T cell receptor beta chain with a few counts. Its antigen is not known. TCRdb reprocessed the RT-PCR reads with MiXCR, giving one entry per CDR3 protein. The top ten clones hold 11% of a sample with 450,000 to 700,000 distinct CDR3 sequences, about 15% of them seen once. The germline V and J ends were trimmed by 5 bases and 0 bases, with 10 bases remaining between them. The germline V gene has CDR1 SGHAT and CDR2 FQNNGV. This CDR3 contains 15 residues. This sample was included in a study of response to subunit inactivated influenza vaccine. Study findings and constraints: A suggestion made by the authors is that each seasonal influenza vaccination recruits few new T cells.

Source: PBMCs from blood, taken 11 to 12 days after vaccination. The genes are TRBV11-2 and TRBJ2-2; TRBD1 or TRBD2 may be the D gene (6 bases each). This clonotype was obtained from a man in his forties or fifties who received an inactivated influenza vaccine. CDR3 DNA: TGTGCCAGCAGCCGCGGGACATCGAACACCGGGGAGCTGTTTTTT. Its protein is CASSRGTSNTGELFF. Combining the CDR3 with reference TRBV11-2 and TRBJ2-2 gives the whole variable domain EAGVAQSPRYKIIEKRQSVAFWCNPISGHATLYWYQQILGQGPKLLIQFQNNGVVDDSQLPKDRFSAERLKGVDSTLKIQPAKLEDSAVYLCASSRGTSNTGELFFGEGSRLTVL.